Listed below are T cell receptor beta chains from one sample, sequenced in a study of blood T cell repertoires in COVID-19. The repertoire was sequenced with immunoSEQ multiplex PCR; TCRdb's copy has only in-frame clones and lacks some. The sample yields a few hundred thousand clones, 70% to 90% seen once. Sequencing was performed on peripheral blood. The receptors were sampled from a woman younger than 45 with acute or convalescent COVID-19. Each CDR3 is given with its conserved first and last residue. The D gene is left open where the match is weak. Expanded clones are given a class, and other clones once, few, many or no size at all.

TGTGCCAGCAGCGGCCGGGACAGGGAGGCCCAGTACTTC	CASSGRDREAQYF	TRBV5-4	TRBJ2-7	TRBD1	-
TGTGCCAGCAGCTTGGCACAGGTAACTTCACCCCTCCACTTT	CASSLAQVTSPLHF	TRBV5-6	TRBJ1-6	-	-
TGTGCCAGCAGGGTCGACCGGAGCTCCTACAATGAGCAGTTCTTC	CASRVDRSSYNEQFF	TRBV7-9	TRBJ2-1	-	-
TGTGCCATCAGCGGGACTAGCGGGACCTACAATGAGCAGTTCTTC	CAISGTSGTYNEQFF	TRBV10-3	TRBJ2-1	TRBD2	-
TGTGCCAGCAGCCCTTCCACCTCCTGGGCCTCAAAGAACACCGGGGAGCTGTTTTTT	CASSPSTSWASKNTGELFF	TRBV7-2	TRBJ2-2	-	-
TGTGCCACCTCGGTGGCGGGAGGCGAGCAGTTCTTC	CATSVAGGEQFF	TRBV12-3/TRBV12-4	TRBJ2-1	TRBD2	-
TGCGCCAGCAGCCAAGGGGTAGGACTTCTGAACACCGGGGAGCTGTTTTTT	CASSQGVGLLNTGELFF	TRBV4-3	TRBJ2-2	-	-
TGTGCCAGCAGCCAATTGGGGGGGCTCTACAATGAGCAGTTCTTC	CASSQLGGLYNEQFF	TRBV3-1/TRBV3-2	TRBJ2-1	-	-
TGTGCCAGCAGCTTAGATAGCTATGAAAAACTGTTTTTT	CASSLDSYEKLFF	TRBV7-2	TRBJ1-4	-	-
TGTGCCAGTAGTATTAAGACGGGACAGAACACTGAAGCTTTCTTT	CASSIKTGQNTEAFF	TRBV19	TRBJ1-1	-	-
TGTGCCAGCAGCCCGGCCCGCGGGAGTGACTACGAGCAGTACTTC	CASSPARGSDYEQYF	TRBV5-4	TRBJ2-7	TRBD2	-
TGTGCAAGTCGCTTAGGAGGCGGGAGGGCCAGAATCCTGAACACCGGGGAGCTGTTTTTT	CASRLGGGRARILNTGELFF	TRBV12-2	TRBJ2-2	-	-
TGTGCCACCAGTACTGGTGGCTACACCTTC	CATSTGGYTF	TRBV24-1	TRBJ1-2	-	-
TGCAGTGCTAGTCTTAGCGGGAGGGCCCCAGATACGCAGTATTTT	CSASLSGRAPDTQYF	TRBV20-1	TRBJ2-3	TRBD2	-
TGTGCCAGTAGTATAGGGCGGGACCGTCGGGATGAGCAGTTCTTC	CASSIGRDRRDEQFF	TRBV19	TRBJ2-1	-	-
TGTGCCAGCAGCTCATACACCGGGGAGCTGTTTTTT	CASSSYTGELFF	TRBV13	TRBJ2-2	-	-
TGTGCCAGCAGAACAGACCCGGGACAGGGAAAGTCTGAAATATTC	CASRTDPGQGKSEIF	TRBV7-3	TRBJ1-2	TRBD1	-
TGTGCCATCAGTGAGGGGCGTGACCTGCCCCAGCATTTT	CAISEGRDLPQHF	TRBV10-3	TRBJ1-5	-	-
TGTGCCAGCCAAACTCCTACGGGGAACACTGAAGCTTTCTTT	CASQTPTGNTEAFF	TRBV6-5	TRBJ1-1	-	-
TGTGCCTGGATTAGGACCGGGACAGGGGGGATCGAGCAGTACTTC	CAWIRTGTGGIEQYF	TRBV30	TRBJ2-7	TRBD1	few
TGTGCCAGCAGCCCGACTGGGTCTAATGGCTACACCTTC	CASSPTGSNGYTF	TRBV11-3	TRBJ1-2	-	-
TGCGCCAGCAGGCCGGACAGGGGAGGGAATGAGCAGTTCTTC	CASRPDRGGNEQFF	TRBV10-1	TRBJ2-1	TRBD1	once
TGTGCCAGCAGCCCAGGACAGTCCCCCCAGCAGTACTTC	CASSPGQSPQQYF	TRBV7-9	TRBJ2-7	-	-
TGTGCCAGCAGTTCCCCAGGGAGGTCGGGCACTGAAGCTTTCTTT	CASSSPGRSGTEAFF	TRBV6-2/TRBV6-3	TRBJ1-1	-	-
TGTGCCAGCAGCTTACGGGGAGGTAATGAAAAACTGTTTTTT	CASSLRGGNEKLFF	TRBV7-9	TRBJ1-4	-	-
TGTGCCATCAGTGATAATAGTTGGTACGAGCAGTACTTC	CAISDNSWYEQYF	TRBV10-3	TRBJ2-7	-	-
TGTGCCTGGAGTGTCCAGGGGGCTGGAAACACCATATATTTT	CAWSVQGAGNTIYF	TRBV30	TRBJ1-3	TRBD1	-
TGTGCCGGTAACAGAGGGCACAATGAGCAGTTCTTC	CAGNRGHNEQFF	TRBV30	TRBJ2-1	-	-
TGTGCCAGCAGCTTAGTGGAGCGGGGCTACGAGCAGTACTTC	CASSLVERGYEQYF	TRBV7-9	TRBJ2-7	TRBD2	-
TGTGCCAGCAGCTTCGGACAAACAAGTAACTATGGCTACACCTTC	CASSFGQTSNYGYTF	TRBV5-6	TRBJ1-2	-	-
TGTGCCACCAGCACAGGGGGTTTGGCCTCCGCTGAAGCTTTCTTT	CATSTGGLASAEAFF	TRBV15	TRBJ1-1	TRBD1	-
TGTGCCAGCGGCCGATCCGGGGGACAGGGGGCGGGGTATGAGCAGTTCTTC	CASGRSGGQGAGYEQFF	TRBV6-6	TRBJ2-1	TRBD1	-
TGTGCCAGCAGTCTTAGCGGATCTAGCACAGATACGCAGTATTTT	CASSLSGSSTDTQYF	TRBV6-4	TRBJ2-3	-	-
TGCGCCAGCAGCCAAGAACTAGCGGGAGGTGCTGGGGCCAACGTCCTGACTTTC	CASSQELAGGAGANVLTF	TRBV4-1	TRBJ2-6	TRBD2	-
TGTGCCAGCAGCCGCGTCTCCTACGAGCAGTACTTC	CASSRVSYEQYF	TRBV3-1/TRBV3-2	TRBJ2-7	-	-
TGTGCCAGCTCACGAAGGACAGTTTCGGGGGAGACCCAGTACTTC	CASSRRTVSGETQYF	TRBV18	TRBJ2-5	-	-
TGTGCCAGCAGTTCCCAGGGACAGGGCTCAGATACGCAGTATTTT	CASSSQGQGSDTQYF	TRBV3-1/TRBV3-2	TRBJ2-3	TRBD1	-
TGTGCCAGCAGCGTACAGGGAGGGCGAGAGACCCAGTACTTC	CASSVQGGRETQYF	TRBV9	TRBJ2-5	TRBD2	-
TGCGCCAGCAGCCAAGAACGGGGAGGGAGCTCCTACGAGCAGTACTTC	CASSQERGGSSYEQYF	TRBV4-3	TRBJ2-7	TRBD2	-
TGTGCCAGCAGCAAACAGCTTCCCCGCTCCTACGAGCAGTACTTC	CASSKQLPRSYEQYF	TRBV7-9	TRBJ2-7	-	-
TGTGCCAGCAGCTGGCAGCGGTACATGAACACTGAAGCTTTCTTT	CASSWQRYMNTEAFF	TRBV7-9	TRBJ1-1	-	-
TGTGCCTGGACCCGTGAGGGCAATCAGCCCCAGCATTTT	CAWTREGNQPQHF	TRBV30	TRBJ1-5	-	-
TGTGCCAGTAGTACCCTAATGACAGGGATTCCCTACGAGCAGTACTTC	CASSTLMTGIPYEQYF	TRBV19	TRBJ2-7	TRBD1	once
TGTGCCAGCAGTTGGGTCCGGGGGGACACCATATATTTT	CASSWVRGDTIYF	TRBV2	TRBJ1-3	-	-
TGTGCCAGCAGTGACTGGACTAGCGGTGCTATAGAGACCCAGTACTTC	CASSDWTSGAIETQYF	TRBV25-1	TRBJ2-5	TRBD2	-
TGTGCCAGCAAGAACCGGGACTATGGCACCGGGGAGCTGTTTTTT	CASKNRDYGTGELFF	TRBV2	TRBJ2-2	TRBD2	few
TGTGCCAGCAGCTTAGAGGCTACTAGTCGGGAGACCCAGTACTTC	CASSLEATSRETQYF	TRBV7-7	TRBJ2-5	-	-
TGTGCCAGCAGTTCCAAATCTAGCGGTATTGTCTCCGGGGAGCTGTTTTTT	CASSSKSSGIVSGELFF	TRBV6-2/TRBV6-3	TRBJ2-2	TRBD2	-
TGCAGCGTGCGGAGCACAGATACGCAGTATTTT	CSVRSTDTQYF	TRBV29-1	TRBJ2-3	-	few
TGTGCCAGTAGTATGGGGGCAGGAGGAAACACCATATATTTT	CASSMGAGGNTIYF	TRBV19	TRBJ1-3	-	-
TGTGCCAGTAGCCGGACTAGCGGGAGTTTTGGGGCCAACGTCCTGACTTTC	CASSRTSGSFGANVLTF	TRBV19	TRBJ2-6	TRBD2	-
TGTGCCAGCAGCCAAGAACTAGCGGGATCCTACGAGCAGTACTTC	CASSQELAGSYEQYF	TRBV14	TRBJ2-7	TRBD2	-
TGCGCCAGCAGCCAAGATGGGTGGGACTCCCGCTCCTACGAGCAGTACTTC	CASSQDGWDSRSYEQYF	TRBV4-1	TRBJ2-7	-	-
TGTGCCAGCAGTCTCCGGGACAGGGGAAATCAGCCCCAGCATTTT	CASSLRDRGNQPQHF	TRBV2	TRBJ1-5	TRBD1	few
TGTGCCACCACAGCTAAGGGGGAAAAACTGTTTTTT	CATTAKGEKLFF	TRBV6-5	TRBJ1-4	-	-
TGTGCCAGCAGCCCCGGACAGGGCAGCACAGATACGCAGTATTTT	CASSPGQGSTDTQYF	TRBV9	TRBJ2-3	TRBD1	-
TGTGCCAGCAGCCTAGCGGGAGGGGACTACGAGCAGTACTTC	CASSLAGGDYEQYF	TRBV7-9	TRBJ2-7	TRBD2	-
TGTGCCAGCAGTTCCGAGACAGGATTCTACAATGAGCAGTTCTTC	CASSSETGFYNEQFF	TRBV6-2/TRBV6-3	TRBJ2-1	-	once
TGTGCCAGCAGCTTAGGGGCTGCAACTAATGAAAAACTGTTTTTT	CASSLGAATNEKLFF	TRBV7-9	TRBJ1-4	-	-